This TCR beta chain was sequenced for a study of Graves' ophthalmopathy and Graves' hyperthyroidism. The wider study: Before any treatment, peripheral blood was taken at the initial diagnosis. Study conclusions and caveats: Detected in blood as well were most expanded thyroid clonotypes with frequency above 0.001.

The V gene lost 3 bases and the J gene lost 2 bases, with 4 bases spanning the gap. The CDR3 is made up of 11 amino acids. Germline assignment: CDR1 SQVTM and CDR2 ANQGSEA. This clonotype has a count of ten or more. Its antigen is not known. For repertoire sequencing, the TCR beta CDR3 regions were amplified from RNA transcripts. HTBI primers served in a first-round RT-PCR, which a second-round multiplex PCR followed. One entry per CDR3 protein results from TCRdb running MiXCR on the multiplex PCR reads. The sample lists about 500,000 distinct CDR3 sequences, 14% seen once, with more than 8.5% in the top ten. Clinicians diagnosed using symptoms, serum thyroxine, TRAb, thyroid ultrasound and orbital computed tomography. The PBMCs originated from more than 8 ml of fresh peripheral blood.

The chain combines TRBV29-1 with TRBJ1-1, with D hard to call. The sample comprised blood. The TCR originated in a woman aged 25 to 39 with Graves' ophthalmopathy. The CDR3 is CSVDSNTEAFF. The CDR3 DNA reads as TGCAGCGTTGACTCCAACACTGAAGCTTTCTTT.